The 32 T cell receptor beta chains reported below all come from one sample, sequenced in a study of blood T cell repertoires in COVID-19. Method: immunoSEQ multiplex PCR; TCRdb's copy keeps in-frame clones and lacks some. This sample has fewer than 300,000 clones, with roughly four fifths found just once. Sequenced material: peripheral blood. These receptors were taken from a woman between 45 and 60 years old who had recovered from COVID-19.

V usage is TRBV29-1 and J usage is TRBJ1-1; the match to TRBD1 covers 8 bases. After removal of 3 bases from V and 3 bases from J, the junction contained 21 bases not matched to a gene. Germline lookup yields CDR1 SQVTM and CDR2 ANQGSEA. The CDR3 runs to 19 residues. In DNA, the CDR3 is TGCAGCGTTGATAGTTTTGGGTGGCAGGGGGCGCAGGGGCACACTGAAGCTTTCTTT. Protein: CSVDSFGWQGAQGHTEAFF.

This chain links TRBV6-5 with TRBJ2-7; no definite D call. With 8 bases removed from V and 3 bases from J, the gap between germline ends came to 14 bases. In germline, CDR1 is MNHEY, CDR2 SVGAGI. The CDR3 consists of 13 residues. The CDR3 sequence is CASGEPRSYEQYF. In DNA form, the CDR3 reads TGTGCCAGCGGAGAGCCCAGAAGCTACGAGCAGTACTTC.

This clone was picked up one time. This chain uses TRBV24-1 with TRBJ2-7, with 11 positions matching TRBD1. Losses at the gene ends were 4 bases for V and 1 base for J; bases not matched to a gene: 5. Germline V gene sequence: CDR1 KGHDR, CDR2 SFDVKD. This CDR3 contains 16 residues. CDR3 region: CATSDPGQGASYEQYF. CDR3 in DNA: TGTGCCACCAGTGACCCCGGACAGGGGGCATCCTACGAGCAGTACTTC.

V usage is TRBV19 and J usage is TRBJ2-1; TRBD2 matches at 9 bases. This CDR3 contains 17 residues. CDR1 is LNHDA, CDR2 SQIVND, per germline (reference sequence). The trim removed 1 base at V and 0 bases at J, leaving 4 bases unmatched. The CDR3: CASSIAAGGPSYNEQFF. The CDR3 bases are TGTGCCAGTAGTATAGCGGCGGGAGGGCCCTCCTACAATGAGCAGTTCTTC.

The chain joins TRBV3-1 (or the pseudogene TRBV3-2) to TRBJ2-1; 13 bases match TRBD2. Unmatched junction bases numbered 7, after V lost 0 bases and J lost 5 bases. The CDR3 runs 18 residues. Germline V gene lookup returns CDR1 LGHDT and CDR2 YNNKEL (reference sequence). In nucleotides, the CDR3 is TGTGCCAGCAGCCAAGATCTAAGGACTAGCGGGGGAAACAATGAGCAGTTCTTC. It specifies CASSQDLRTSGGNNEQFF.

The V and J genes are TRBV7-3 and TRBJ1-6; 7 bases map to TRBD1. The junction had 2 bases not matched to a gene; V was cut back by 4 bases and J by 2 bases. CDR1 and CDR2 (germline): SGHTA, FQGTGA. The CDR3 covers 15 residues. The CDR3 bases are TGTGCCAGCAGCTCGACAGGGACCTATAATTCACCCCTCCACTTT. Amino acids: CASSSTGTYNSPLHF.

The chain is built from TRBV10-3 and TRBJ2-3; maybe TRBD2 (5 bases). Trimming shortened V by 8 bases and J by 1 base, and 10 bases separated the two germline ends. Per germline, CDR1 ENHRY and CDR2 SYGVKD. This CDR3 spans 13 amino acids. The CDR3 loop reads CAIGPGGTDTQYF. The CDR3 DNA is TGTGCCATCGGCCCCGGGGGCACAGATACGCAGTATTTT.

This clone was picked up one time. This chain links TRBV7-2 with TRBJ2-1; 11 nucleotides align to TRBD2. Trimming took 4 bases from V and 7 from J; bases not matched to a gene: 12. Germline CDR1 reads SGHTA; CDR2 reads FQGNSA. This CDR3 has 17 residues. The CDR3 DNA reads as TGTGCCAGCAGCTCTGGCCCCCTGACTAGCGGGAAGAATGAGCAGTTCTTC. Amino acids: CASSSGPLTSGKNEQFF.

A remark on this clone: One end of the junction varies from germline; a read error may be responsible. The chain joins TRBV28 to TRBJ1-2, with D possibly matching TRBD1 (6 bases). CDR1 is MDHEN, CDR2 SYDVKM, per germline. This CDR3 contains 12 residues. The CDR3 bases are TGTGCCAGCAGTCCAGGGCCCATGACAGGCCCCTTC. Translated: CASSPGPMTGPF.

The V call is TRBV11-2, the J call TRBJ2-3, with 10 bases fitting TRBD2. V was clipped by 6 bases and J by 4 bases; unmatched bases: 7. The germline CDR1 and CDR2 sequences are SGHAT and FQNNGV. The CDR3 length is 15 residues. The CDR3 sequence is CASRKSGRAPDTQYF. CDR3 sequence (DNA): TGTGCCAGCAGGAAGAGCGGGAGGGCCCCAGATACGCAGTATTTT.

The chain has TRBV6-2 or TRBV6-3 and TRBJ2-7; 7 positions agree with TRBD1. Trimming took 5 bases from V and 0 from J; bases not matched to a gene: 7. This CDR3 contains 15 residues. Germline CDR1 and CDR2: MNHEY and SVGEGT. CDR3 loop: CASSLGTANSYEQYF. Written as DNA, the CDR3 is TGTGCCAGCAGTCTCGGGACAGCGAACTCCTACGAGCAGTACTTC.

In this sample, this clone turned up once. The chain employs TRBV5-4 and TRBJ2-3; weak D call: TRBD2 (6 bases). V was shortened by 4 bases and J by 5 bases, with 14 bases between the two germline ends. The CDR3 sequence is 14 residues long. The germline V gene encodes CDR1 SGHNT and CDR2 YYREEE (reference sequence). CDR3 coding DNA: TGTGCCAGCAGCCATCGGCGGGGTGAAGATACGCAGTATTTT. Amino acid sequence: CASSHRRGEDTQYF.

The chain has TRBV25-1 and TRBJ2-2; 9 nucleotides line up with TRBD2. This CDR3 has 17 residues. CDR1 and CDR2 from the germline V gene are MGHDK and SYGVNS. J was trimmed by 5 bases and V by 5 bases; bases with no gene match: 12. The CDR3 reads CASSPSSGTSLTGELFF. As DNA, the CDR3 is TGTGCCAGCAGTCCCTCCTCCGGGACTAGCTTAACCGGGGAGCTGTTTTTT.

The chain links TRBV4-2 to TRBJ1-3; TRBD1 is a possible D gene (5 bases). Germline CDR1 reads LGHNA; CDR2 reads YNFKEQ. The CDR3 contains 18 residues. Deletions cut 0 bases from V and 3 bases from J, with 18 bases between. The CDR3 is CASSQDVPGNKVGNTIYF. Written as DNA, the CDR3 is TGTGCCAGCAGCCAAGACGTCCCAGGGAACAAGGTTGGAAACACCATATATTTT.

V usage is TRBV2 and J usage is TRBJ2-1; 10 bases agree with TRBD1. J gave up 1 base and V 6 bases, and 3 bases lay outside the gene matches. CDR1 is SNHLY and CDR2 is FYNNEI in the germline V gene. CDR3 size: 15 residues. This CDR3 is CASRKGQGSYNEQFF. The DNA for the CDR3 is TGTGCCAGCAGAAAGGGACAGGGGTCCTACAATGAGCAGTTCTTC.

This chain uses TRBV5-4 with TRBJ1-5; D unclear. Trimming took 0 bases from V and 5 from J, leaving 9 bases between them. Germline V gene data show CDR1 as SGHNT and CDR2 as YYREEE (reference sequence). This CDR3 is built from 14 residues. This chain's CDR3 is CASSLAGSDQPQHF. Here the CDR3 DNA reads TGTGCCAGCAGCTTGGCGGGTTCCGATCAGCCCCAGCATTTT.

J is TRBJ1-6 and V is TRBV7-2; D not resolved. The CDR3 loop spans 16 amino acids. Trimming removed 0 bases from V and 10 bases from J, with 16 bases in between. Per germline, CDR1 SGHTA and CDR2 FQGNSA. The CDR3 coding sequence is TGTGCCAGCAGCTTAGCCCTAGGTAACACCGCGTCACCCCTCCACTTT. It codes for CASSLALGNTASPLHF.

The chain has TRBV19 and TRBJ2-5, with D possibly matching TRBD1 (5 bases). The CDR3 spans 14 residues. Germline V gene sequence: CDR1 LNHDA, CDR2 SQIVND (reference sequence). Trimming left V 5 bases short and J 4 bases short, with 14 bases between. For the CDR3, the DNA is TGTGCCAGTAGTCCAACGGCAGGGTTAGAGACCCAGTACTTC. Translated, it gives CASSPTAGLETQYF.

This clone was seen once. This chain joins TRBV27 and TRBJ2-2, with 10 bases lining up with TRBD2. The V gene end was trimmed by 8 bases and the J gene end by 1 base; junction bases not matched to a gene: 4. CDR3 length: 15 residues. Looked up from germline, CDR1 is MNHEY and CDR2 is SMNVEV (reference sequence). In DNA, the CDR3 is TGTGCCAGCGGGCGGACTAGCGGGAACACCGGGGAGCTGTTTTTT. It codes for CASGRTSGNTGELFF.

The chain joins TRBV28 to TRBJ2-3; 10 bases fit TRBD2. CDR3 size: 18 residues. Germline loops: CDR1 MDHEN, CDR2 SYDVKM. After removal of 3 bases from V and 5 bases from J, the junction contained 14 bases not matched to a gene. Written as DNA, the CDR3 is TGTGCCAGCAGTTTTTATCCCCAGCGGGAGGGCCTTGTAGATACGCAGTATTTT. Its translation is CASSFYPQREGLVDTQYF.

V and J are TRBV5-1 and TRBJ2-3; weak D call: TRBD2 (7 bases). The germline CDR1 and CDR2 sequences are SGHRS and YFSETQ. V was shortened by 3 bases and J by 2 bases, with 16 bases between the two germline ends. The CDR3 runs to 16 residues. As DNA, the CDR3 is TGCGCCAGCAGCTGGGCGGGGGCCGTACTCACAGATACGCAGTATTTT. It encodes CASSWAGAVLTDTQYF.

This clone was seen once. This chain links TRBV7-9 with TRBJ2-1; 8 bases match TRBD2. J lost 0 bases, V lost 5 bases, and 6 bases had no gene match. The CDR3 extends over 16 amino acids. CDR1 and CDR2 from the germline V gene are SEHNR and FQNEAQ (reference sequence). The CDR3 reads CASSRGGGSSYNEQFF. DNA of the CDR3: TGTGCCAGCAGCCGGGGCGGGGGGAGCTCCTACAATGAGCAGTTCTTC.

The rearrangement uses TRBV27 and TRBJ2-7; 8 positions agree with TRBD2. Germline CDR1 reads MNHEY; CDR2 reads SMNVEV (reference sequence). The CDR3 has 14 amino acids. V dropped 2 bases and J dropped 9; count of bases not matched to a gene: 9. The CDR3 reads CASSLAGGNRGQYF. In DNA form, the CDR3 reads TGTGCCAGCAGTTTAGCGGGGGGAAACCGCGGGCAGTACTTC.

This clone appeared a few times. This chain uses TRBV13 with TRBJ2-3, with 9 bases identical to TRBD2. V dropped 2 bases and J dropped 5; count of bases not matched to a gene: 2. There are 14 residues in the CDR3. The germline CDR1 and CDR2 sequences are PRHDT and FYEKMQ (reference sequence). The CDR3 is CASSLSSGGDTQYF. In nucleotides, the CDR3 is TGTGCCAGCAGCTTAAGTAGCGGGGGAGATACGCAGTATTTT.

Only one count was recorded for this clone. The V call is TRBV19, the J call TRBJ2-3; D may be TRBD2 (5 bases). Germline CDR1 reads LNHDA; CDR2 reads SQIVND (reference sequence). V shed 6 bases and J shed 2 bases, with 18 bases lying between them. This CDR3 is 16 amino acids long. For the CDR3, the DNA is TGTGCCAGTAGCTGGGCCATGGGGAGTATCACAGATACGCAGTATTTT. Protein: CASSWAMGSITDTQYF.

This clone was found a few times. The chain links TRBV28 to TRBJ2-1; 12 positions agree with TRBD2. The CDR3 is 16 amino acids. CDR1 is MDHEN and CDR2 is SYDVKM in the germline V gene. The trim removed 6 bases at V and 6 bases at J, leaving 9 bases unmatched. For the CDR3, the DNA is TGTGCCAGCAGCCTACCTGGACTAGCGGGGATCAATGAGCAGTTCTTC. Translating it yields CASSLPGLAGINEQFF. Complete variable domain (other parts from reference TRBV28 and TRBJ2-1): DVKVTQSSRYLVKRTGEKVFLECVQDMDHENMFWYRQDPGLGLRLIYFSYDVKMKEKGDIPEGYSVSREKKERFSLILESASTNQTSMYLCASSLPGLAGINEQFFGPGTRLTVL.

This chain uses TRBV7-2 with TRBJ1-2, with D uncertain. Trimming cost V 3 bases and J 4 bases, with 9 bases left between them. The CDR3 covers 13 residues. Germline lookup yields CDR1 SGHTA and CDR2 FQGNSA. The CDR3 region is CASSFDRSYGYTF. The CDR3 DNA sequence: TGTGCCAGCAGCTTCGATCGCAGCTATGGCTACACCTTC.

The rearrangement joins TRBV6-4 to TRBJ2-5; TRBD2 might be the D (6 bases). Germline CDR1 and CDR2: MRHNA and SNTAGT. This CDR3 comprises 17 residues. V lost 7 bases to trimming and J lost 3 bases, with 24 bases between them. The CDR3 protein is CASTHPAMASEEETQYF. The CDR3 DNA reads TGTGCCAGCACTCACCCCGCTATGGCTAGCGAAGAAGAGACCCAGTACTTC.

The chain links TRBV28 to TRBJ2-3, with 8 positions matching TRBD2. The CDR3 has 15 amino acids. Looked up from germline, CDR1 is MDHEN and CDR2 is SYDVKM. Unmatched junction bases numbered 3, after V lost 2 bases and J lost 2 bases. The CDR3 reads CASSLAGGYTDTQYF. CDR3 bases: TGTGCCAGCAGTTTAGCGGGAGGATACACAGATACGCAGTATTTT.

Of note for this clone: This same CDR3 is encoded by further DNA sequences in the sample. The chain couples TRBV28 to TRBJ1-2; possible D gene TRBD1, 6 bases. CDR1 MDHEN and CDR2 SYDVKM come from the germline V gene. Between the trimmed V and J ends, which lost 3 bases and 5 bases, there was a span of 7 bases. The CDR3 length is 12 residues. The CDR3, as DNA: TGTGCCAGCAGTTTGACAGGATATGGCTACACCTTC. Encoded protein: CASSLTGYGYTF.

Ten or more counts support this clone. J is TRBJ1-1 and V is TRBV7-9, with 9 bases aligning to TRBD1. This CDR3 contains 16 residues. V gave up 3 bases and J gave up 4 bases; unmatched junction bases: 9. Germline V CDR1 and CDR2: SEHNR, FQNEAQ (reference sequence). CDR3 region: CASSFNPGQGFTEAFF. CDR3 bases: TGTGCCAGCAGCTTCAACCCGGGACAGGGTTTCACTGAAGCTTTCTTT.

The chain employs TRBV29-1 and TRBJ1-1; a weak D match, TRBD1 (5 bases). Germline V CDR1 and CDR2: SQVTM, ANQGSEA. CDR3 size: 12 residues. Trimming stripped 3 bases from V and 4 bases from J, with 9 bases between. CDR3 sequence: CSVERGSTEAFF. For the CDR3, the DNA is TGCAGCGTTGAGCGGGGGAGCACTGAAGCTTTCTTT.